The 17 T cell receptor beta chains reported below all come from one sample, sequenced in a study of cytomegalovirus exposure and HLA in healthy donors. The PCR was carried out with 60 Vbeta primers and 13 Jbeta primers. Assay: immunoSEQ multiplex PCR; the TCRdb copy retains only in-frame clones and omits some. Of some 190,000 clones listed, just under 80% are singletons. The sequenced sample consisted of PBMCs. These TCRs come from a woman in her twenties or thirties in good health and CMV-seronegative.

The rearrangement links TRBV2 to TRBJ1-2; the match to TRBD1 covers 7 bases. J lost 2 bases, V lost 5 bases, and 8 bases had no gene match. Germline V gives CDR1 SNHLY, CDR2 FYNNEI. CDR3 size: 15 residues. CDR3 protein: CASSNTGAANYGYTF. The DNA for the CDR3 is TGTGCCAGCAGTAATACAGGGGCCGCAAACTATGGCTACACCTTC.

This clone was seen only once. The V call is TRBV2, the J call TRBJ1-5; 7 nucleotides line up with TRBD1. Unmatched junction bases numbered 7, after V lost 4 bases and J lost 4 bases. The CDR3 extends over 15 amino acids. CDR1 is SNHLY and CDR2 is FYNNEI in the germline V gene. The CDR3 DNA reads TGTGCCAGCAGTGTGAGGGGACAGACGAATCAGCCCCAGCATTTT. Residues: CASSVRGQTNQPQHF.

This clone was found a few times. The chain employs TRBV5-6 and TRBJ2-3; 7 positions match TRBD2. Germline CDR1 SGHDT, CDR2 YYEEEE. V was clipped by 2 bases and J by 6 bases; unmatched bases: 12. There are 16 residues in the CDR3. This CDR3 reads CASSLTSAPLADTQYF. The CDR3 region has the DNA TGTGCCAGCAGCTTAACTAGCGCTCCTCTCGCGGATACGCAGTATTTT.

With respect to this clone: The junction departs from the called germline gene at one end, perhaps through a read error. The chain is built from TRBV27 and TRBJ1-2, with 8 bases matching TRBD1. The CDR3 runs 13 residues. CDR1 is MNHEY, CDR2 SMNVEV, per germline (reference sequence). The CDR3 DNA is TGTGTCAGCAGACCACAGGGGGAGGATGGCTACACCTTC. It is translated as CVSRPQGEDGYTF.

This chain connects TRBV30 to TRBJ2-3; tentatively, D is TRBD2 (6 bases). Trimming removed 2 bases at V and 1 base at J, with 16 bases between. The CDR3 is made up of 16 amino acids. The germline V gene has CDR1 GTSNPN and CDR2 SVGIG (reference sequence). Here the CDR3 reads CAWSPGGSLGTDTQYF. The CDR3, as DNA: TGTGCCTGGAGTCCCGGGGGATCCCTTGGCACAGATACGCAGTATTTT. Full variable domain (remainder filled in from reference TRBV30 and TRBJ2-3): SQTIHQWPATLVQPVGSPLSLECTVEGTSNPNLYWYRQAAGRGLQLLFYSVGIGQISSEVPQNLSASRPQDRQFILSSKKLLLSDSGFYLCAWSPGGSLGTDTQYFGPGTRLTVL.

The gene calls are TRBV6-6 and TRBJ1-5; 9 bases line up with TRBD1. Germline V gene sequence: CDR1 MNHNY, CDR2 SVGAGI (reference sequence). The CDR3 sequence is 14 residues long. With V trimmed by 2 bases and J by 6 bases, 2 bases remained unmatched. CDR3 in amino acids: CASSYGDRVQPQHF. CDR3 in DNA: TGTGCCAGCAGTTACGGGGACAGGGTTCAGCCCCAGCATTTT.

The V and J genes are TRBV30 and TRBJ2-5; TRBD2 aligns across 13 bases. With the DNA end fitting TRBJ2-7 better, the J assignment may be wrong. CDR3 size: 18 residues. Germline V gene lookup returns CDR1 GTSNPN and CDR2 SVGIG (reference sequence). DNA for the CDR3: TGTGCCTGGAGTAGCCGAACTAGCGGGGGGGCAAGATCCTACGAGCAGTACTTC. Its translation is CAWSSRTSGGARSYEQYF.

The V gene is TRBV15, the J gene TRBJ1-1; no clear D. Trimming took 1 base from V and 5 from J, leaving 14 bases between them. Germline V CDR1 and CDR2: LNHNV, YYDKDF (reference sequence). The CDR3 consists of 15 residues. CDR3 coding DNA: TGTGCCACCAGCAGAGCTACCCCGACTATAACTGAAGCTTTCTTT. Protein: CATSRATPTITEAFF.

The V call is TRBV20-1, the J call TRBJ2-1; D ambiguous. The CDR3 sequence is 11 residues long. The V end was cut by 5 bases, the J end by 9 bases, with 11 bases between. The germline gives CDR1 DFQATT, CDR2 SNEGSKA (reference sequence). CDR3 bases: TGCAGTGCTTCCCTAGACGCTGAGCAGTTCTTC. Its protein product is CSASLDAEQFF.

The CDR3 loop reads CASSQAGTSAYEQYF. DNA for the CDR3: TGTGCCAGCAGCCAGGCCGGGACTAGCGCCTACGAGCAGTACTTC. V is TRBV7-8 and J is TRBJ2-7, with TRBD2 matching 10 bases. This CDR3 is built from 15 residues. Germline V gene data show CDR1 as SGHVS and CDR2 as FQNEAQ. The junction had 6 bases not matched to a gene; V was cut back by 5 bases and J by 2 bases.

This clone was seen a few times. The chain links TRBV2 to TRBJ1-3, with 9 bases aligning to TRBD1. CDR1 and CDR2 from the germline V gene are SNHLY and FYNNEI. The CDR3 totals 16 residues. J lost 2 bases, V lost 6 bases, and 8 bases had no gene match. In DNA form, the CDR3 reads TGTGCCAGCAGCGCCTGGACAGGGGAACCTGGAAACACCATATATTTT. This encodes CASSAWTGEPGNTIYF.

The chain combines TRBV5-1 with TRBJ1-4; D is ambiguous. The CDR3 is 14 residues long. V shed 4 bases and J shed 0 bases, with 7 bases lying between them. Germline V gives CDR1 SGHRS, CDR2 YFSETQ. The CDR3 DNA reads TGCGCCAGCAGCGAGGAAGCAACTAATGAAAAACTGTTTTTT. Its protein product is CASSEEATNEKLFF.

This clone was observed once. DNA for the CDR3: TGTGCCAGCAGCTTCTCCCCCCCGACAGGGGGCCGTGGCTACACCTTC. This gives the protein CASSFSPPTGGRGYTF. This chain joins TRBV7-2 and TRBJ1-2; 10 nucleotides agree with TRBD1. Trimming at V came to 3 bases and at J to 7 bases, leaving 11 bases not matched to a gene. CDR3 length: 16 residues. In germline, CDR1 is SGHTA, CDR2 FQGNSA.

The chain is built from TRBV2 and TRBJ1-1, with no clear D. This CDR3 contains 11 residues. V was cut by 2 bases and J by 6 bases, with 4 bases left in between. Per the germline V gene, CDR1 is SNHLY and CDR2 is FYNNEI. CDR3 protein: CASSEYAEAFF. The CDR3 DNA reads TGTGCCAGCAGTGAATATGCTGAAGCTTTCTTT.

This clone has a single count. V and J are TRBV29-1 and TRBJ1-4; 7 bases are a match to TRBD1. Trimming cost V 5 bases and J 6 bases; bases outside gene matches: 6. Germline-derived CDR1 and CDR2 are SQVTM and ANQGSEA. The CDR3 spans 13 residues. This chain's CDR3 is CSVHTGADEKLFF. The CDR3 nucleotides are TGCAGCGTTCATACAGGGGCGGATGAAAAACTGTTTTTT.

V and J are TRBV11-2 and TRBJ2-1; TRBD1 aligns across 7 bases. V gave up 5 bases and J gave up 4 bases; unmatched junction bases: 8. The CDR3 covers 15 residues. Germline-derived CDR1 and CDR2 are SGHAT and FQNNGV. As DNA, the CDR3 is TGTGCCAGCAGCGCCACCGGGACAGCTTACAATGAGCAGTTCTTC. Protein sequence: CASSATGTAYNEQFF.

This chain links TRBV10-3 with TRBJ1-6; 7 bases align to TRBD1. The CDR3 covers 18 residues. Germline-derived CDR1 and CDR2 are ENHRY and SYGVKD. The V segment lost 0 bases and the J segment 7 bases; nucleotides outside the gene matches: 12. The CDR3 DNA follows: TGTGCCATCAGTGAGTCGAATGTGGGGACAGCAGGGAATTCACCCCTCCACTTT. This codes for CAISESNVGTAGNSPLHF.